Listed below are T cell receptor beta chains from one sample, sequenced in a study of blood T cell repertoires in COVID-19. Some clones are missing from TCRdb's copy, which holds only in-frame ones; the method was immunoSEQ multiplex PCR. Of 130,000 to 150,000 clones in the sample, approximately 89% were seen once. Sequencing was done on a sample of peripheral blood. The receptors here all came from a human donor in a cohort sampled during active COVID-19. The CDR3 runs from the conserved cysteine through the conserved F or W. A D gene is named only where the DNA matches it firmly. Size tells how often a clone was seen (once, few, many) or the class of an expanded clone, and some rows leave it out.

v_gene,abundance,j_gene,d_gene,CDR3aa,CDR3nt
TRBV7-9,few,TRBJ2-3,TRBD1,CASSLGTGETDTQYF,TGTGCCAGCAGCTTAGGGACAGGGGAGACAGATACGCAGTATTTT
TRBV6-1,.,TRBJ1-5,.,CASSEEWWHQPQHF,TGTGCCAGCAGTGAAGAGTGGTGGCACCAGCCCCAGCATTTT
TRBV4-3,.,TRBJ2-1,.,CASSQDRASLRYNEQFF,TGCGCCAGCAGCCAAGATAGGGCTAGCCTGAGGTACAATGAGCAGTTCTTC
TRBV2,.,TRBJ2-5,.,CASTTGLGETQYF,TGTGCCAGCACAACAGGGTTAGGAGAGACCCAGTACTTC
TRBV29-1,.,TRBJ1-4,.,CSVGLAVNPEKLFF,TGCAGCGTTGGGTTGGCAGTCAACCCCGAAAAACTGTTTTTT
TRBV7-3,.,TRBJ2-5,.,CASSLARAETQYF,TGTGCCAGCAGCTTGGCCAGGGCGGAGACCCAGTACTTC
TRBV7-2,.,TRBJ2-4,.,CASSLGHLQYF,TGTGCCAGCAGCTTAGGACACTTACAGTACTTC
TRBV9,.,TRBJ2-3,TRBD2,CASSTQTIAGGPKDTQYF,TGTGCCAGCAGCACACAGACCATAGCGGGGGGGCCCAAAGATACGCAGTATTTT
TRBV18,.,TRBJ2-6,.,CASSQATGAGANVLTF,TGTGCCAGCTCCCAAGCGACGGGGGCTGGGGCCAACGTCCTGACTTTC
TRBV6-4,once,TRBJ2-2,.,CASSDSENTGELFF,TGTGCCAGCAGTGACAGCGAGAACACCGGGGAGCTGTTTTTT
TRBV11-2,once,TRBJ1-5,.,CASSLGGQSNQPQHF,TGTGCCAGCAGCTTAGGCGGTCAGAGCAATCAGCCCCAGCATTTT
TRBV27,.,TRBJ2-3,TRBD2,CASRRPGGGTDTQYF,TGTGCCAGCAGAAGGCCGGGGGGGGGCACAGATACGCAGTATTTT
TRBV6-5,.,TRBJ1-5,.,CASPRSGISNQPQHF,TGTGCCAGCCCGAGGTCCGGGATCAGCAATCAGCCCCAGCATTTT
TRBV2,.,TRBJ1-6,.,CASSSDSNSPLHF,TGTGCCAGCAGTTCCGACAGTAATTCACCCCTCCACTTT
TRBV9,.,TRBJ2-7,TRBD2,CASSVAGGRGGAEQYF,TGTGCCAGCAGCGTAGCCGGTGGGCGGGGGGGCGCCGAGCAGTACTTC
TRBV11-2,.,TRBJ1-1,TRBD1,CASSLVGTGGETEAFF,TGTGCCAGCAGCTTAGTGGGGACAGGGGGCGAAACTGAAGCTTTCTTT
TRBV12-5,.,TRBJ2-3,TRBD1,CASGLVLYRGPADTQYF,TGTGCTAGTGGTTTGGTACTTTACAGGGGGCCGGCAGATACGCAGTATTTT
TRBV4-3,.,TRBJ1-3,.,CASSHHMGGSSGNTIYF,TGCGCCAGCAGCCACCACATGGGGGGGAGCTCTGGAAACACCATATATTTT
TRBV11-2,.,TRBJ2-7,.,CASSWNREYEQYF,TGTGCCAGCAGCTGGAACAGGGAATACGAGCAGTACTTC
TRBV9,.,TRBJ2-3,.,CASSVVGGSTDTQYF,TGTGCCAGCAGCGTAGTAGGCGGGAGCACAGATACGCAGTATTTT
TRBV5-1,.,TRBJ2-1,TRBD1,CASSFRDRVVNEQFF,TGCGCCAGCAGCTTCCGGGACAGGGTGGTCAATGAGCAGTTCTTC
TRBV3-1/TRBV3-2,once,TRBJ2-1,TRBD2,CASSPSGGAFDEQFF,TGTGCCAGCAGCCCTAGCGGGGGGGCTTTCGATGAGCAGTTCTTC
TRBV18,.,TRBJ2-7,.,CASSPYSGYEQYF,TGTGCCAGCTCACCCTATTCGGGATACGAGCAGTACTTC
TRBV4-2,once,TRBJ1-1,TRBD1,CASSLPGQGPTEAFF,TGTGCCAGCAGCCTACCGGGACAGGGGCCGACTGAAGCTTTCTTT
TRBV19,.,TRBJ2-6,.,CASSEGAGANVLTF,TGTGCCAGTAGTGAAGGGGCTGGGGCCAACGTCCTGACTTTC
TRBV9,once,TRBJ2-3,TRBD2,CASSPGAGGTTDTQYF,TGTGCCAGCAGTCCCGGGGCGGGGGGGACCACAGATACGCAGTATTTT
TRBV6-5,few,TRBJ2-1,.,CASSYSPGYNEQFF,TGTGCCAGCAGTTACTCACCGGGATACAATGAGCAGTTCTTC
TRBV6-5,.,TRBJ2-7,.,CASRPERDHFYEQYF,TGTGCCAGCAGACCCGAGAGAGATCACTTCTACGAGCAGTACTTC
TRBV19,.,TRBJ1-1,.,CASRIEDNLGTEAFF,TGTGCCAGCAGAATCGAGGACAACCTGGGCACTGAAGCTTTCTTT
TRBV28,once,TRBJ2-7,.,CASSFPGDTYSYEQYF,TGTGCCAGCAGTTTCCCCGGGGACACCTACTCCTACGAGCAGTACTTC
TRBV19,.,TRBJ2-2,.,CASSALGGADGELFF,TGTGCCAGTAGCGCTTTAGGGGGGGCGGACGGGGAGCTGTTTTTT
TRBV23-1,.,TRBJ1-2,TRBD1,CASSQRGQGTGGYGYTF,TGCGCCAGCAGTCAAAGGGGACAGGGGACGGGTGGCTATGGCTACACCTTC
TRBV11-3,.,TRBJ2-2,.,CASSLGGGASTGELFF,TGTGCCAGCAGCTTAGGAGGGGGGGCCAGCACCGGGGAGCTGTTTTTT
TRBV6-5,.,TRBJ2-7,.,CASRPPGTYEQYF,TGTGCCAGCAGACCCCCGGGGACCTACGAGCAGTACTTC
TRBV2,.,TRBJ1-2,TRBD1,CASSEQQGVQGYTF,TGTGCCAGCAGTGAACAACAGGGGGTTCAAGGCTACACCTTC
TRBV19,few,TRBJ2-7,.,CASSQGPQQYF,TGTGCCAGTTCCCAGGGCCCGCAGCAGTACTTC
TRBV7-2,.,TRBJ2-1,.,CASSLGRNNEQFF,TGTGCCAGCAGCTTAGGCAGAAACAATGAGCAGTTCTTC
TRBV10-3,.,TRBJ1-2,.,CAISDDLGDSGYTF,TGTGCCATCAGTGATGACCTCGGGGACTCTGGCTACACCTTC
TRBV29-1,.,TRBJ1-2,.,CSVRQGEGYTF,TGCAGCGTTAGGCAGGGCGAAGGCTACACCTTC
TRBV7-2,.,TRBJ2-3,.,CASSLARNTDTQYF,TGTGCCAGCAGCTTAGCGCGGAACACAGATACGCAGTATTTT
TRBV6-5,.,TRBJ1-1,.,CASTGNTEAFF,TGTGCCAGCACGGGGAACACTGAAGCTTTCTTT
TRBV10-3,once,TRBJ2-7,TRBD1,CAISGDSSYEQYF,TGTGCCATCAGTGGGGACAGCTCCTACGAGCAGTACTTC
TRBV9,.,TRBJ1-2,TRBD1,CASSDRQGRYGYTF,TGTGCCAGCAGCGACCGACAGGGAAGATATGGCTACACCTTC
TRBV30,.,TRBJ1-2,.,CAWSVRRISDYGYTF,TGTGCCTGGAGTGTACGCAGGATATCCGACTATGGCTACACCTTC
TRBV27,.,TRBJ1-2,.,CASSPTGEPYGYTF,TGTGCCAGCAGTCCGACCGGGGAGCCCTATGGCTACACCTTC
TRBV29-1,.,TRBJ1-2,.,CSVGAGENYGYTF,TGCAGCGTTGGGGCAGGGGAAAACTATGGCTACACCTTC
TRBV21-1,.,TRBJ1-1,.,CASSNGWRGQGAIRAFF,TGTGCCAGCAGCAACGGCTGGAGGGGACAGGGGGCTATTAGAGCTTTCTTT
TRBV6-2/TRBV6-3,.,TRBJ2-5,.,CASSYPTGTGETQYF,TGTGCCAGCAGTTACCCGACTGGAACGGGAGAGACCCAGTACTTC
TRBV5-1,once,TRBJ1-4,TRBD1,CASSVQGSATNEKLFF,TGCGCCAGCAGCGTACAGGGGTCCGCAACTAATGAAAAACTGTTTTTT
TRBV7-3,.,TRBJ2-1,TRBD2,CASSLAGGNEQFF,TGTGCCAGCAGCTTAGCGGGGGGAAATGAGCAGTTCTTC
TRBV2,.,TRBJ1-2,.,CASNEGGSAYTF,TGTGCCAGCAATGAGGGCGGGTCTGCCTACACCTTC
TRBV27,.,TRBJ1-1,.,CASSLRQGNTEAFF,TGTGCCAGCAGTCTCCGCCAGGGAAACACTGAAGCTTTCTTT
TRBV5-1,.,TRBJ1-2,TRBD1,CASSLAGQGDGYTF,TGCGCCAGCAGCTTGGCGGGACAGGGGGATGGCTACACCTTC
TRBV6-5,.,TRBJ2-5,TRBD1,CASSPPTGWETQYF,TGTGCCAGCAGCCCCCCGACAGGGTGGGAGACCCAGTACTTC
TRBV27,.,TRBJ2-2,.,CASSPYNTGELFF,TGTGCCAGCAGTCCTTATAACACCGGGGAGCTGTTTTTT
TRBV6-2/TRBV6-3,.,TRBJ2-7,TRBD2,CASSPRLAAYEQYF,TGTGCCAGCAGCCCCCGACTAGCAGCCTACGAGCAGTACTTC
TRBV7-3,.,TRBJ2-3,TRBD2,CASSSSGSSPDTQYF,TGTGCCAGCAGCTCTAGCGGGAGCTCCCCAGATACGCAGTATTTT
TRBV4-1,.,TRBJ2-7,TRBD2,CASSLVAGGYEQYF,TGCGCCAGCAGCCTGGTAGCGGGGGGGTACGAGCAGTACTTC
TRBV7-3,.,TRBJ1-2,.,CASSFGEQHGYTF,TGTGCCAGCAGCTTCGGGGAACAGCATGGCTACACCTTC
TRBV7-2,.,TRBJ2-6,.,CATASRATGANVLTF,TGTGCCACCGCGTCGAGGGCGACTGGGGCCAACGTCCTGACTTTC